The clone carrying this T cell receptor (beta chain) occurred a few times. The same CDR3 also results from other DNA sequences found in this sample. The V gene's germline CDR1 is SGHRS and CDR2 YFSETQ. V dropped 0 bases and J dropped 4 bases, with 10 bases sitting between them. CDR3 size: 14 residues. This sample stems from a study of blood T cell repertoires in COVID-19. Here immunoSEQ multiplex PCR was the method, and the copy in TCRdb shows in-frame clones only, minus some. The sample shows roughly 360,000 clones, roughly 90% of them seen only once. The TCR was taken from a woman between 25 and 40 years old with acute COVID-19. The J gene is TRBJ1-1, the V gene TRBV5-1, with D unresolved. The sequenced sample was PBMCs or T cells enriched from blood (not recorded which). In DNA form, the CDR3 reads TGCGCCAGCAGCTTGGGGCAGGCTCCCACTGAAGCTTTCTTT. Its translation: CASSLGQAPTEAFF.